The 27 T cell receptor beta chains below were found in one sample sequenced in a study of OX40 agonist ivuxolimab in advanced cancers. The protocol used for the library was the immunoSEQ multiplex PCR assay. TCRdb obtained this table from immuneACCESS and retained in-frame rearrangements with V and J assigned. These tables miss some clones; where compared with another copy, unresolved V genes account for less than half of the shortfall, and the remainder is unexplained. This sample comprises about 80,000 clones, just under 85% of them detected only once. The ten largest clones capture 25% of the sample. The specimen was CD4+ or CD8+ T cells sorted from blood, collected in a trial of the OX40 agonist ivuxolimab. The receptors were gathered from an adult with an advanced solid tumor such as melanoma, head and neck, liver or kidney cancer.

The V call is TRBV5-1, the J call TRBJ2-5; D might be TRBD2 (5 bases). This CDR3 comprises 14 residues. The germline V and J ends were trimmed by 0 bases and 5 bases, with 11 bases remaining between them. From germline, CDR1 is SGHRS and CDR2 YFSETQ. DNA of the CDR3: TGCGCCAGCAGCTTGGTAGGCAGAGGGGAGACCCAGTACTTC. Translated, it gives CASSLVGRGETQYF.

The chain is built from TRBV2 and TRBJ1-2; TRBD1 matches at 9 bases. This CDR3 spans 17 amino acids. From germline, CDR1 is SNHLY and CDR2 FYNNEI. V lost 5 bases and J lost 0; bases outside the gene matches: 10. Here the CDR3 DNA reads TGTGCCAGCAGTTCATTCGGGACAGGGAAAGCTAACTATGGCTACACCTTC. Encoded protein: CASSSFGTGKANYGYTF.

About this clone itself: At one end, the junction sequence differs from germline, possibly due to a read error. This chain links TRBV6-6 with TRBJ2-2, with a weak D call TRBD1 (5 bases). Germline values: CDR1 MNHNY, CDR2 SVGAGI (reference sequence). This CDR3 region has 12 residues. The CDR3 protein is CAGRQNNGELFF. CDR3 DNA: TGTGCCGGTAGACAGAACAACGGGGAGCTGTTTTTT.

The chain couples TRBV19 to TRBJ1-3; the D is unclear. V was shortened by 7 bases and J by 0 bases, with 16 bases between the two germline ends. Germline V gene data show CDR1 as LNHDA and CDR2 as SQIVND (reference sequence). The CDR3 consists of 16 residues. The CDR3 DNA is TGTGCCAGTAACGGCCCAGCAGTGATCTCTGGAAACACCATATATTTT. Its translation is CASNGPAVISGNTIYF.

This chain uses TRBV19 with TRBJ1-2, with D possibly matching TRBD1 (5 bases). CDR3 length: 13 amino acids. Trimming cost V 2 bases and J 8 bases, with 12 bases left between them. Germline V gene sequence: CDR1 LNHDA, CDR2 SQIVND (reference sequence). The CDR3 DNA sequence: TGTGCCAGTAGTATATGGGAGGGGCTCGGCTACACCTTC. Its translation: CASSIWEGLGYTF.

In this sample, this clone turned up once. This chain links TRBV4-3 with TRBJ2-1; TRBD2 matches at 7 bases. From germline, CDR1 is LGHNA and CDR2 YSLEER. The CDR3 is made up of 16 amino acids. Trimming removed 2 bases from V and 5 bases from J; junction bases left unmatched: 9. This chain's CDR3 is CASSQLGAGRDNEQFF. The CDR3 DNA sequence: TGCGCCAGCAGCCAACTAGGGGCGGGGAGGGACAATGAGCAGTTCTTC.

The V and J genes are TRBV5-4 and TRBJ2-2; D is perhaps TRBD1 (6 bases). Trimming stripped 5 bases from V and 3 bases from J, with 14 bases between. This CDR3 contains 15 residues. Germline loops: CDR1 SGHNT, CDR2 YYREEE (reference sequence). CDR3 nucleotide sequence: TGTGCCAGCAGTCCCTCGGGACAACACACCGGGGAGCTGTTTTTT. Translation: CASSPSGQHTGELFF.

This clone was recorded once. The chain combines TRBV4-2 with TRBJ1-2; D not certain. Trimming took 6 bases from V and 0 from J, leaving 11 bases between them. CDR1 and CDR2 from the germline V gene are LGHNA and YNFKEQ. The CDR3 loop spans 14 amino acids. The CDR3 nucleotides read TGTGCCAGCAGTCCAGAGCGCACTAACTATGGCTACACCTTC. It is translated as CASSPERTNYGYTF.

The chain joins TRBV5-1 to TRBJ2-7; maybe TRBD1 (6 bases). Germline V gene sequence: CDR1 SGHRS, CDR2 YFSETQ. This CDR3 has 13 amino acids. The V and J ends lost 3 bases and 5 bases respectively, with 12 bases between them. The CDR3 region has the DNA TGCGCCAGCAGCTCGGACAGCCCCCACGAGCAGTACTTC. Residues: CASSSDSPHEQYF. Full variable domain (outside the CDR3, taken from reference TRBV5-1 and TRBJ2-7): KAGVTQTPRYLIKTRGQQVTLSCSPISGHRSVSWYQQTPGQGLQFLFEYFSETQRNKGNFPGRFSGRQFSNSRSEMNVSTLELGDSALYLCASSSDSPHEQYFGPGTRLTVT.

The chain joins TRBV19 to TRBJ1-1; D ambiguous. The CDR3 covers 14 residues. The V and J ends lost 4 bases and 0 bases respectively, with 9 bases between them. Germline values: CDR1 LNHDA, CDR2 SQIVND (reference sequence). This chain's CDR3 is CASSTGVMNTEAFF. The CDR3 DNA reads TGTGCCAGTAGTACCGGGGTAATGAACACTGAAGCTTTCTTT.

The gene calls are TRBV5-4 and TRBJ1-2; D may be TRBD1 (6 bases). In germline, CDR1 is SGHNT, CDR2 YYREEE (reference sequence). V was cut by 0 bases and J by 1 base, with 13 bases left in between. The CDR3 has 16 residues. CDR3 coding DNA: TGTGCCAGCAGCTTGGATAGCAGGGGAGTTAACTATGGCTACACCTTC. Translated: CASSLDSRGVNYGYTF.

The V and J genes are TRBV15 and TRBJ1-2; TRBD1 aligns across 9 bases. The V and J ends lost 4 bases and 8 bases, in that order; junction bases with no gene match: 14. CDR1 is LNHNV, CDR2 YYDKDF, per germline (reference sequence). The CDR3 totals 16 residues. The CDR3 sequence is CATSISGPTGGSGYTF. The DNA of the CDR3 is TGTGCCACCAGCATCTCCGGCCCAACAGGGGGCAGCGGCTACACCTTC. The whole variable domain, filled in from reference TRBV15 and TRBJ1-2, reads DAMVIQNPRYQVTQFGKPVTLSCSQTLNHNVMYWYQQKSSQAPKLLFHYYDKDFNNEADTPDNFQSRRPNTSFCFLDIRSPGLGDTAMYLCATSISGPTGGSGYTFGSGTRLTVV.

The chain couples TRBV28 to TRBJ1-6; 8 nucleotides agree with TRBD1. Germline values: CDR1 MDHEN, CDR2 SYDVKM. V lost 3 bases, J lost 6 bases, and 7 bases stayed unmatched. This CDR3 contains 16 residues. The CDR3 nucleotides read TGTGCCAGCAGTTTTAGGACAGGGACCCCTAATTCACCCCTCCACTTT. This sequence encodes CASSFRTGTPNSPLHF.

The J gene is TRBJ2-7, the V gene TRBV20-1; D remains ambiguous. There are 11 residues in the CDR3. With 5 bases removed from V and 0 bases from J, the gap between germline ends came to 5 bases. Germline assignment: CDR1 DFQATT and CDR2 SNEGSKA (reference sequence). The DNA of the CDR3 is TGCAGTGCTGTGGACTCCTACGAGCAGTACTTC. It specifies CSAVDSYEQYF.

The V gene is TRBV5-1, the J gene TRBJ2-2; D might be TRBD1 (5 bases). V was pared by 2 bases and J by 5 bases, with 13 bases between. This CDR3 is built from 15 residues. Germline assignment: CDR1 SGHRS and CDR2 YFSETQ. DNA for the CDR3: TGCGCCAGCAGCTTTTCCAGGGCGTATACCGGGGAGCTGTTTTTT. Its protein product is CASSFSRAYTGELFF.

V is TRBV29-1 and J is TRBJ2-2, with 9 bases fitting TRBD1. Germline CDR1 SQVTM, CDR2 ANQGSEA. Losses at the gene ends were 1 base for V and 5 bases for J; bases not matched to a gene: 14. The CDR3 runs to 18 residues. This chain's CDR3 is CSVEGFPLDRGGTGELFF. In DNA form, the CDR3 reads TGCAGCGTTGAAGGTTTCCCCCTCGACAGGGGGGGAACCGGGGAGCTGTTTTTT.

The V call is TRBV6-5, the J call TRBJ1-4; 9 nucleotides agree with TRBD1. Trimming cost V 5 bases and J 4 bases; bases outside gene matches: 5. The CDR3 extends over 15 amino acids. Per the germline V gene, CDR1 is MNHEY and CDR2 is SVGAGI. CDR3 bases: TGTGCCAGCAGTCGACAGGGGGATTTTAATGAAAAACTGTTTTTT. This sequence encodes CASSRQGDFNEKLFF.

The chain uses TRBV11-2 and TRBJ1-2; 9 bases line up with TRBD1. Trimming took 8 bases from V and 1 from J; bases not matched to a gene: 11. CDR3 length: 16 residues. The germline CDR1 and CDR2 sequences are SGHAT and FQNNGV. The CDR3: CASSPLGQGRNYGYTF. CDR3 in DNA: TGTGCCAGCTCCCCGCTGGGACAGGGCCGTAACTATGGCTACACCTTC.

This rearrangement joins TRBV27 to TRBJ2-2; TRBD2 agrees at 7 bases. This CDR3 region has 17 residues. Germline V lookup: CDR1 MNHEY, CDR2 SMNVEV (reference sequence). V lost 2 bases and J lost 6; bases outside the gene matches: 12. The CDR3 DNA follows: TGTGCCAGCAGTTTAAAGGGGTTCGGGGGGTTGGCCGGGGAGCTGTTTTTT. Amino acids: CASSLKGFGGLAGELFF.

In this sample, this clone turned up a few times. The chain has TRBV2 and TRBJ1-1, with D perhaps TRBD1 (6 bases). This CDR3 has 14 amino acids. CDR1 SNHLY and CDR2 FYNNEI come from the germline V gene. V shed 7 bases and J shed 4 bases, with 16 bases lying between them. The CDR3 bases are TGTGCCAGCAACTCTTTTGGAGGGGGCACTGAAGCTTTCTTT. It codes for CASNSFGGGTEAFF.

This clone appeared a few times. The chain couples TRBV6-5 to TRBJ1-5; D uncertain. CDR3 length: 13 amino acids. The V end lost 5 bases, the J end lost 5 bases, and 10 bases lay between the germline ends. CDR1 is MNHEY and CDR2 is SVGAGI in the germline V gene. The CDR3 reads CASSEATYQPQHF. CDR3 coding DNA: TGTGCCAGCAGTGAAGCGACGTATCAGCCCCAGCATTTT.

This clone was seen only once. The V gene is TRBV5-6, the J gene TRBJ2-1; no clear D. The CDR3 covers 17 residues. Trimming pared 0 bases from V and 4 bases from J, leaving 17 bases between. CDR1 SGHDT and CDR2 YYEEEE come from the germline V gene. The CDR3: CASSLEFGRLGYNEQFF. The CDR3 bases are TGTGCCAGCAGCTTGGAGTTCGGACGGTTGGGGTACAATGAGCAGTTCTTC.

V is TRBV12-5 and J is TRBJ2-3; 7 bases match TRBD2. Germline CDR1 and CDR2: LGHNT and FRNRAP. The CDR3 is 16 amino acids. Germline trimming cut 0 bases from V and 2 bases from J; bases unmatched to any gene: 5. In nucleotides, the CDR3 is TGTGCTAGTGGTTTGGTACGACTAGCAAACACAGATACGCAGTATTTT. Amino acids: CASGLVRLANTDTQYF.

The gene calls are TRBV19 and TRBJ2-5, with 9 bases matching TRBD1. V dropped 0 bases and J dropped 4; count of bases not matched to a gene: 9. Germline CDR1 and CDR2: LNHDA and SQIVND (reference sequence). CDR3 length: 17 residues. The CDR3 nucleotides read TGTGCCAGTAGTATAGATCCCCCGGACAGGGGAATAGAGACCCAGTACTTC. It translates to CASSIDPPDRGIETQYF. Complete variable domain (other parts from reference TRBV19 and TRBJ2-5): DGGITQSPKYLFRKEGQNVTLSCEQNLNHDAMYWYRQDPGQGLRLIYYSQIVNDFQKGDIAEGYSVSREKKESFPLTVTSAQKNPTAFYLCASSIDPPDRGIETQYFGPGTRLLVL.

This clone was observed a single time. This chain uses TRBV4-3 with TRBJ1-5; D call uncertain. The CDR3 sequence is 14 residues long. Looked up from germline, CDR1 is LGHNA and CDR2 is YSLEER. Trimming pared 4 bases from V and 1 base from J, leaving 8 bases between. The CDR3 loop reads CASSRAESNQPQHF. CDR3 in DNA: TGCGCCAGCAGCCGGGCGGAGAGCAATCAGCCCCAGCATTTT.

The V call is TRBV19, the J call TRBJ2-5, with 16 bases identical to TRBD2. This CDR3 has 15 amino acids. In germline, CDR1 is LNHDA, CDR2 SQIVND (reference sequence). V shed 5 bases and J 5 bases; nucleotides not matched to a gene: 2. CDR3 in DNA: TGTGCCAGTAGTCTGGGACTAGCGGGAGGGGAGACCCAGTACTTC. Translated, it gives CASSLGLAGGETQYF.

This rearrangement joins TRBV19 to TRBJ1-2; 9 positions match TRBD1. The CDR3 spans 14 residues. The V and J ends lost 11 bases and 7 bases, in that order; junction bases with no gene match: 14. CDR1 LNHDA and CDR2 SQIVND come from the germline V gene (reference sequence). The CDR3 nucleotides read TGTGCCTCCCGGACAGGGGCCGTTTCGCTTGGCTACACCTTC. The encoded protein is CASRTGAVSLGYTF.